Listed below are T cell receptor beta chains from one sample, sequenced in a study of identifying expanded T cells in peripheral blood. Profiling relied on immunoSEQ multiplex PCR, and the TCRdb table lists in-frame clones only, not all of them. Here the sample spans approximately 56,000 clones, roughly 80% being singletons. The sample consisted of blood. These receptors originate from a person between 18 and 75 years old in good health. Both conserved end residues are part of each CDR3. The D gene is left open where the match is weak. Some rows have no size entry. The others give once, few or many, or a class for an expanded clone.

J gene: TRBJ2-3
V gene: TRBV5-4
clone size: few
D gene: TRBD2
CDR3 DNA: TGTGCCAGCAGTCGAAGCGGGGCTAGCACAGATACGCAGTATTTT
CDR3 protein: CASSRSGASTDTQYF

J gene: TRBJ2-6
V gene: TRBV7-2
clone size: -
D gene: -
CDR3 DNA: TGTGCCAGCAGCTTGACTATTCCGGGGTCTGGGGCCAACGTCCTGACTTTC
CDR3 protein: CASSLTIPGSGANVLTF

J gene: TRBJ1-3
V gene: TRBV10-2
clone size: once
D gene: -
CDR3 DNA: TGCGCCAGCAGTGATGTGCGCTCTGGAAACACCATATATTTT
CDR3 protein: CASSDVRSGNTIYF

J gene: TRBJ2-5
V gene: TRBV2
clone size: -
D gene: TRBD2
CDR3 DNA: TGTGCCAGCAGTGAGTCGCGGGGGTGGAAAAAGACCCAGTACTTC
CDR3 protein: CASSESRGWKKTQYF

J gene: TRBJ1-6
V gene: TRBV21-1
clone size: once
D gene: -
CDR3 DNA: TGTGCCAGCAGCTCGGACGGAAGAATTAGCTCCTATAATTCACCCCTCCACTTT
CDR3 protein: CASSSDGRISSYNSPLHF

J gene: TRBJ2-2
V gene: TRBV6-5
clone size: -
D gene: TRBD2
CDR3 DNA: TGTGCCAGCAGTTACGCTGGCGGGAGCACCGGGGAGCTGTTTTTT
CDR3 protein: CASSYAGGSTGELFF

J gene: TRBJ1-3
V gene: TRBV2
clone size: -
D gene: -
CDR3 DNA: TGTGCCAGCACCGGGTCGTCAGGTCAACCACTTGGAAACACCATATATTTT
CDR3 protein: CASTGSSGQPLGNTIYF

J gene: TRBJ1-1
V gene: TRBV9
clone size: -
D gene: -
CDR3 DNA: TGTGCCAGCAGCCCCCAGGGAGGCATGAACACTGAAGCTTTCTTT
CDR3 protein: CASSPQGGMNTEAFF

J gene: TRBJ2-5
V gene: TRBV5-1
clone size: -
D gene: TRBD2
CDR3 DNA: TGCGCCAGCCGACTAGCGGGGGGTTTGGAGACCCAGTACTTC
CDR3 protein: CASRLAGGLETQYF

J gene: TRBJ2-6
V gene: TRBV28
clone size: -
D gene: -
CDR3 DNA: TGTGCCAGCAGTTTGGGCCCTACGAGGGCCAACGTCCTGACTTTC
CDR3 protein: CASSLGPTRANVLTF

J gene: TRBJ2-5
V gene: TRBV5-1
clone size: -
D gene: -
CDR3 DNA: TGCGCCAGCAGCTTGGGACTGGGGTGGGAGACCCAGTACTTC
CDR3 protein: CASSLGLGWETQYF

J gene: TRBJ1-2
V gene: TRBV30
clone size: -
D gene: -
CDR3 DNA: TGTGCCTGGAGTAGGGTTTCCAACTATGGCTACACCTTC
CDR3 protein: CAWSRVSNYGYTF

J gene: TRBJ2-2
V gene: TRBV9
clone size: -
D gene: -
CDR3 DNA: TGTGCCAGCGGGAGGGGGGCCGACACCGGGGAGCTGTTTTTT
CDR3 protein: CASGRGADTGELFF

J gene: TRBJ1-1
V gene: TRBV6-1
clone size: -
D gene: -
CDR3 DNA: TGTGCCAGCAGTGATCCCTTTGGAGGGCGTAACGAAGCTTTCTTT
CDR3 protein: CASSDPFGGRNEAFF

J gene: TRBJ1-1
V gene: TRBV6-5
clone size: -
D gene: TRBD1
CDR3 DNA: TGTGCCAGCAGTTCCGCAGGGACAGGAAACACTGAAGCTTTCTTT
CDR3 protein: CASSSAGTGNTEAFF

J gene: TRBJ2-3
V gene: TRBV5-4
clone size: -
D gene: TRBD2
CDR3 DNA: TGTGCCAGCAGCCTAGCGGGAGTTGGCACAGATACGCAGTATTTT
CDR3 protein: CASSLAGVGTDTQYF

J gene: TRBJ1-1
V gene: TRBV30
clone size: few
D gene: -
CDR3 DNA: TGTGCCTGGAGTCCACTCGACACTGAAGCTTTCTTT
CDR3 protein: CAWSPLDTEAFF

J gene: TRBJ2-5
V gene: TRBV19
clone size: -
D gene: -
CDR3 DNA: TGTGCCAGTAGTAAGAGGGGCCAAGAGACCCAGTACTTC
CDR3 protein: CASSKRGQETQYF

J gene: TRBJ1-4
V gene: TRBV6-5
clone size: -
D gene: -
CDR3 DNA: TGTGCCAGCAGTTACTCGGCGGCGTCGACTAATGAAAAACTGTTTTTT
CDR3 protein: CASSYSAASTNEKLFF

J gene: TRBJ2-3
V gene: TRBV9
clone size: once
D gene: -
CDR3 DNA: TGTGCCAGCAGCGTAGAAGGGGTCACAGATACGCAGTATTTT
CDR3 protein: CASSVEGVTDTQYF

J gene: TRBJ2-5
V gene: TRBV30
clone size: -
D gene: -
CDR3 DNA: TGTGCCTGGAAAGCTCTAGCGAGGGAGACCCAGTACTTC
CDR3 protein: CAWKALARETQYF

J gene: TRBJ2-7
V gene: TRBV5-1
clone size: -
D gene: -
CDR3 DNA: TGCGCCAGCAGCCCTACCCGGGGAGTTATCTACGAGCAGTACTTC
CDR3 protein: CASSPTRGVIYEQYF

J gene: TRBJ1-6
V gene: TRBV4-1
clone size: -
D gene: TRBD1
CDR3 DNA: TGCGCCAGCAGCCAGGCAGGGGGCACTTCACCCCTCCACTTT
CDR3 protein: CASSQAGGTSPLHF

J gene: TRBJ1-1
V gene: TRBV7-7
clone size: -
D gene: -
CDR3 DNA: TGTGCCAGCAGCCCGCGGGACGCGGTATTCGGGCAAGCTTTCTTT
CDR3 protein: CASSPRDAVFGQAFF

J gene: TRBJ1-6
V gene: TRBV28
clone size: -
D gene: -
CDR3 DNA: TGTGCCAGCAGTTTATCAGGGGCTCATAATTCACCCCTCCACTTT
CDR3 protein: CASSLSGAHNSPLHF

J gene: TRBJ2-7
V gene: TRBV30
clone size: few
D gene: -
CDR3 DNA: TGTGCCGGGCAGTGGGGGCAACCGACCTACGAGCAGTACTTC
CDR3 protein: CAGQWGQPTYEQYF

J gene: TRBJ1-3
V gene: TRBV28
clone size: -
D gene: -
CDR3 DNA: TGTGCCAGCAGTTTACAGGGTATGAAGAACACCATATATTTT
CDR3 protein: CASSLQGMKNTIYF

J gene: TRBJ2-2
V gene: TRBV1
clone size: -
D gene: -
CDR3 DNA: TGCACCAGCAGCCAAGGACAGGTGAACACCGGGGAGCTGTTTTTT
CDR3 protein: CTSSQGQVNTGELFF

J gene: TRBJ2-2
V gene: TRBV5-1
clone size: -
D gene: TRBD2
CDR3 DNA: TGCGCCAGCAGCCCCCTAGCGGGAACCGGGGAGCTGTTTTTT
CDR3 protein: CASSPLAGTGELFF

J gene: TRBJ2-4
V gene: TRBV2
clone size: -
D gene: TRBD1
CDR3 DNA: TGTGCCAGCAGGGCCAACAGGGGGCAAAAAAGAAACATTCAGTACTTC
CDR3 protein: CASRANRGQKRNIQYF

J gene: TRBJ2-1
V gene: TRBV15
clone size: -
D gene: TRBD2
CDR3 DNA: TGTGCCACCAGCAGAGGACTAGCGCTCAGCTCCTACAATGAGCAGTTCTTC
CDR3 protein: CATSRGLALSSYNEQFF

J gene: TRBJ2-1
V gene: TRBV27
clone size: -
D gene: -
CDR3 DNA: TGTGCCAGCAGTCCTCTATGGGGCCGGTCCTACAATGAGCAGTTCTTC
CDR3 protein: CASSPLWGRSYNEQFF

J gene: TRBJ1-4
V gene: TRBV7-9
clone size: -
D gene: -
CDR3 DNA: TGTGCCAGCAGCCCGGGCAGAAGCGAAGGTGAAAAACTGTTTTTT
CDR3 protein: CASSPGRSEGEKLFF

J gene: TRBJ2-3
V gene: TRBV7-9
clone size: once
D gene: -
CDR3 DNA: TGTGCCAGCAGCCTCGAACGGTCGGGACACGACACAGATACGCAGTATTTT
CDR3 protein: CASSLERSGHDTDTQYF

J gene: TRBJ2-1
V gene: TRBV20-1
clone size: -
D gene: -
CDR3 DNA: TGCAGTGCTACCCTCAAGAATGAGCAGTTCTTC
CDR3 protein: CSATLKNEQFF

J gene: TRBJ2-4
V gene: TRBV5-8
clone size: -
D gene: TRBD2
CDR3 DNA: TGTGCCAGCAGCCCCAGGGGGGGACTAGCGGGGAATGGGGCCAAAAACATTCAGTACTTC
CDR3 protein: CASSPRGGLAGNGAKNIQYF

J gene: TRBJ2-7
V gene: TRBV10-2
clone size: -
D gene: TRBD1
CDR3 DNA: TGCGCCAGCATACCCTGGACAGGCGCCGAGCAGTACTTC
CDR3 protein: CASIPWTGAEQYF

J gene: TRBJ1-3
V gene: TRBV2
clone size: -
D gene: -
CDR3 DNA: TGTGCCAGCAGTGTCGGCGGCTCTGGAAACACCATATATTTT
CDR3 protein: CASSVGGSGNTIYF

J gene: TRBJ2-1
V gene: TRBV9
clone size: -
D gene: TRBD1
CDR3 DNA: TGTGCCAGCAGCGCGACCGGGACAGGGGGTCTAGGGGCCTACAATGAGCAGTTCTTC
CDR3 protein: CASSATGTGGLGAYNEQFF

J gene: TRBJ2-3
V gene: TRBV19
clone size: -
D gene: -
CDR3 DNA: TGTGCCAGTGTACCGGGACCCACAGATACGCAGTATTTT
CDR3 protein: CASVPGPTDTQYF